One and the same sample provided the 26 T cell receptor beta chains below, sequenced in a study of cytomegalovirus exposure and HLA in healthy donors. The PCR contained 60 Vbeta and 13 Jbeta primers. Using immunoSEQ multiplex PCR, the repertoire was profiled, and TCRdb retains in-frame clones only, with some absent. The sample lists over 200,000 clones, about 80% occurring once. The specimen sequenced was PBMCs. These receptors were obtained from a middle-aged woman in good health and CMV-seronegative.

The chain joins TRBV5-1 to TRBJ2-7; D remains unclear. V was pared by 5 bases and J by 7 bases, with 10 bases between. Germline CDR1 is SGHRS and CDR2 is YFSETQ. CDR3 length: 11 residues. The CDR3 protein is CASRMTGEQYF. CDR3 bases: TGCGCCAGCAGGATGACTGGGGAGCAGTACTTC.

CDR3 DNA: TGTGCCAGTAGTGGAAGACAGGGTAACTATGGCTACACCTTC. This codes for CASSGRQGNYGYTF. The chain uses TRBV19 and TRBJ1-2; 7 bases map to TRBD1. CDR3 length equals 14 residues. The ends lost 5 bases at V and 1 base at J; junction bases unmatched: 4. CDR1 LNHDA and CDR2 SQIVND come from the germline V gene (reference sequence).

The chain couples TRBV29-1 to TRBJ1-1; TRBD1 matches 7 bases. Germline lookup yields CDR1 SQVTM and CDR2 ANQGSEA. V lost 4 bases, J lost 3 bases, and 5 bases stayed unmatched. CDR3 length equals 13 residues. This CDR3 is CSVGQGVDTEAFF. In DNA, the CDR3 is TGCAGCGTTGGGCAGGGGGTGGACACTGAAGCTTTCTTT.

V and J are TRBV7-2 and TRBJ1-6; 8 positions match TRBD1. Germline CDR1 reads SGHTA; CDR2 reads FQGNSA. There are 15 residues in the CDR3. V trimming: 5 bases; J trimming: 7 bases; junction bases outside the gene matches: 7. The CDR3 DNA follows: TGTGCCAGCAGCCCAAAGCGGGACAGGAATTCACCCCTCCACTTT. Its protein is CASSPKRDRNSPLHF.

A word on this clone: The DNA is omitted, as the CDR3 cannot be located on it reliably, and the CDR3 follows TCRdb's listing. V usage is TRBV27 and J usage is TRBJ1-2; the D call in the table, TRBD1, was not verified against the DNA. The CDR3 is 13 residues long, ends included. The germline V gene has CDR1 MNHEY and CDR2 SMNVEV (reference sequence). The CDR3 loop is CASSWVGTGNCTF.

This chain connects TRBV28 to TRBJ1-5; D call uncertain. The CDR3 is made up of 15 amino acids. The V end was cut by 4 bases, the J end by 5 bases, with 15 bases between. Germline V gene data show CDR1 as MDHEN and CDR2 as SYDVKM. CDR3 nucleotides: TGTGCCAGCAGTTCGGTGGCAGGCTGGGATCAGCCCCAGCATTTT. As protein: CASSSVAGWDQPQHF.

This chain uses TRBV4-3 with TRBJ2-7, with D uncertain. Germline-derived CDR1 and CDR2 are LGHNA and YSLEER. CDR3 length equals 14 residues. V lost 0 bases to trimming and J lost 7 bases, with 13 bases between them. The CDR3 DNA reads as TGCGCCAGCAGCCAAGAGGTTGGGTGGCGGGAGCAGTACTTC. This sequence encodes CASSQEVGWREQYF.

V and J are TRBV7-9 and TRBJ1-5; TRBD1 is a possible D gene (5 bases). The CDR3 spans 15 residues. The germline CDR1 and CDR2 sequences are SEHNR and FQNEAQ (reference sequence). The germline V and J ends were trimmed by 5 bases and 7 bases, with 18 bases remaining between them. CDR3 DNA: TGTGCCAGCAGCCCTTCTTGGGGGGATTCACAGCCCCAGCATTTT. Translated: CASSPSWGDSQPQHF.

The gene calls are TRBV4-1 and TRBJ2-7, with 12 bases that match TRBD1. CDR1 and CDR2 from the germline V gene are MGHRA and YSYEKL. The CDR3 covers 17 residues. V trimming: 2 bases; J trimming: 4 bases; junction bases outside the gene matches: 9. The CDR3 DNA is TGCGCCAGCAGCCAAACGTCCGGGACAGGGGGCTTTTACGAGCAGTACTTC. It codes for CASSQTSGTGGFYEQYF.

This clone was found once. V usage is TRBV7-9 and J usage is TRBJ1-4; the match to TRBD1 covers 7 bases. Germline CDR1 is SEHNR and CDR2 is FQNEAQ (reference sequence). J gave up 2 bases and V 2 bases, and 14 bases lay outside the gene matches. CDR3 length: 19 amino acids. CDR3 nucleotide sequence: TGTGCCAGCAGCTTACAACCCGGACAGGTTGAGGGGACTAATGAAAAACTGTTTTTT. Protein sequence: CASSLQPGQVEGTNEKLFF.

The chain links TRBV6-1 to TRBJ2-2, with TRBD2 matching 12 bases. The CDR3 is 15 amino acids. The V gene end was trimmed by 5 bases and the J gene end by 5 bases; junction bases not matched to a gene: 3. Germline V gives CDR1 MNHNS, CDR2 SASEGT. Here the CDR3 reads CASSSSGGATGELFF. The CDR3 DNA reads as TGTGCCAGCAGTTCTAGCGGGGGGGCAACCGGGGAGCTGTTTTTT.

The chain joins TRBV10-3 to TRBJ1-2, with D possibly matching TRBD1 (5 bases). Trimming took off 4 bases at V and 5 bases at J, with 11 bases between the two ends. The CDR3 is 13 residues long. CDR1 ENHRY and CDR2 SYGVKD come from the germline V gene. The CDR3 DNA sequence: TGTGCCATCAGTGGGGCAGGACATTATGGCTACACCTTC. Encoded protein: CAISGAGHYGYTF.

The rearrangement joins TRBV28 to TRBJ1-6; D ambiguous. This CDR3 is 12 amino acids long. V lost 5 bases and J 7 bases, leaving 6 bases between the germline ends. CDR1 and CDR2 (germline): MDHEN, SYDVKM. DNA of the CDR3: TGTGCCAGCAGTGCACAGAATTCACCCCTCCACTTT. Protein product: CASSAQNSPLHF.

This chain links TRBV18 with TRBJ2-7, with D possibly being TRBD1 (5 bases). The CDR3 spans 12 residues. The germline CDR1 and CDR2 sequences are KGHSH and LQKENI. V was pared by 3 bases and J by 5 bases, with 8 bases between. The DNA of the CDR3 is TGTGCCAGCTCACCCAAAGGGGACGAGCAGTACTTC. It specifies CASSPKGDEQYF.

The chain is built from TRBV25-1 and TRBJ1-6; D ambiguous. The CDR3 extends over 13 amino acids. Trimming pared 7 bases from V and 9 bases from J, leaving 13 bases between. Germline V gene lookup returns CDR1 MGHDK and CDR2 SYGVNS. The CDR3 region has the DNA TGTGCCAGCACGCGAAGCGTGGCTTCACCCCTCCACTTT. Translation gives CASTRSVASPLHF.

The rearrangement links TRBV5-1 to TRBJ2-6; 7 bases are shared with TRBD1. Looked up from germline, CDR1 is SGHRS and CDR2 is YFSETQ. The CDR3 totals 18 residues. V gave up 4 bases and J gave up 0 bases; unmatched junction bases: 10. This chain's CDR3 is CASSERQGPLSGANVLTF. The CDR3 nucleotides are TGCGCCAGCAGCGAACGACAGGGCCCCCTCTCTGGGGCCAACGTCCTGACTTTC.

The gene calls are TRBV6-1 and TRBJ1-2; D may be TRBD1 (6 bases). The CDR3 extends over 12 amino acids. From germline, CDR1 is MNHNS and CDR2 SASEGT. V was pared by 3 bases and J by 10 bases, with 12 bases between. CDR3 coding DNA: TGTGCCAGCAGTGATTACAGGGTCTACTACACCTTC. Its translation is CASSDYRVYYTF.

The J gene is TRBJ1-3, the V gene TRBV7-8; D is uncertain. From germline, CDR1 is SGHVS and CDR2 FQNEAQ. Trimming left V 4 bases short and J 0 bases short, with 10 bases between. The CDR3 consists of 15 residues. CDR3 bases: TGTGCCAGCAGCTCGGGGAGATCCTCTGGAAACACCATATATTTT. Translating gives CASSSGRSSGNTIYF. Combining the CDR3 with reference TRBV7-8 and TRBJ1-3 gives the whole variable domain GAGVSQSPRYKVAKRGQDVALRCDPISGHVSLFWYQQALGQGPEFLTYFQNEAQLDKSGLPSDRFFAERPEGSVSTLKIQRTQQEDSAVYLCASSSGRSSGNTIYFGEGSWLTVV.

The genes are TRBV12-5 and TRBJ2-2; the D gene is possibly TRBD2 (5 bases). CDR3 length: 15 amino acids. Germline CDR1 and CDR2: LGHNT and FRNRAP. V dropped 6 bases and J dropped 2 bases, with 13 bases sitting between them. The CDR3 reads CASGPVGDNTGELFF. In DNA, the CDR3 is TGTGCTAGTGGCCCGGTCGGGGATAACACCGGGGAGCTGTTTTTT.

The chain combines TRBV7-2 with TRBJ1-5; perhaps TRBD1 as D (5 bases). Germline V gene sequence: CDR1 SGHTA, CDR2 FQGNSA. V was trimmed by 4 bases and J by 4 bases, leaving 14 bases between them. The CDR3 has 15 amino acids. The chain's CDR3 is CASSSSGGMNQPQHF. In DNA form, the CDR3 reads TGTGCCAGCAGCTCGAGCGGGGGGATGAATCAGCCCCAGCATTTT. Combining the CDR3 with reference TRBV7-2 and TRBJ1-5 gives the whole variable domain GAGVSQSPSNKVTEKGKDVELRCDPISGHTALYWYRQSLGQGLEFLIYFQGNSAPDKSGLPSDRFSAERTGGSVSTLTIQRTQQEDSAVYLCASSSSGGMNQPQHFGDGTRLSIL.

The rearrangement links TRBV5-6 to TRBJ2-2, with TRBD1 matching 9 bases. The V gene's germline CDR1 is SGHDT and CDR2 YYEEEE. The CDR3 loop spans 16 amino acids. The ends lost 0 bases at V and 6 bases at J; junction bases unmatched: 6. The CDR3: CASSLGQTGGSGELFF. CDR3 DNA: TGTGCCAGCAGCTTGGGGCAGACAGGGGGTTCCGGGGAGCTGTTTTTT. The entire variable domain, with the rest obtained from reference TRBV5-6 and TRBJ2-2, is as follows: DAGVTQSPTHLIKTRGQQVTLRCSPKSGHDTVSWYQQALGQGPQFIFQYYEEEERQRGNFPDRFSGHQFPNYSSELNVNALLLGDSALYLCASSLGQTGGSGELFFGEGSRLTVL.

This chain uses TRBV9 with TRBJ2-1, with a weak D call TRBD1 (6 bases). V was cut by 4 bases and J by 9 bases, with 17 bases left in between. Germline V gene lookup returns CDR1 SGDLS and CDR2 YYNGEE. The CDR3 is made up of 14 amino acids. CDR3 DNA sequence: TGTGCCAGCAGCCCGCCCAATCAGGGGATTGAGCAGTTCTTC. It specifies CASSPPNQGIEQFF. The entire variable domain, with the rest obtained from reference TRBV9 and TRBJ2-1, is as follows: DSGVTQTPKHLITATGQRVTLRCSPRSGDLSVYWYQQSLDQGLQFLIQYYNGEERAKGNILERFSAQQFPDLHSELNLSSLELGDSALYFCASSPPNQGIEQFFGPGTRLTVL.

The V call is TRBV7-2, the J call TRBJ2-5, with unresolved D. Near its end, the DNA agrees better with TRBJ2-7, so the J call may be wrong. The CDR3 consists of 14 residues. CDR1 and CDR2 (germline): SGHTA, FQGNSA. The CDR3 DNA follows: TGTGCCAGCAGCTTAGAGGTCGGCGGCTACGAGCAGTACTTC. The encoded protein is CASSLEVGGYEQYF.

CDR3 in amino acids: CAWSPWGRGQENTGELFF. CDR3 nucleotide sequence: TGTGCCTGGAGCCCCTGGGGAAGGGGGCAGGAGAACACCGGGGAGCTGTTTTTT. The gene calls are TRBV30 and TRBJ2-2; TRBD1 matches at 7 bases. The CDR3 runs to 18 residues. CDR1 GTSNPN and CDR2 SVGIG come from the germline V gene (reference sequence). The V segment lost 3 bases and the J segment 1 base; nucleotides outside the gene matches: 14.

The chain couples TRBV7-9 to TRBJ1-6; 7 bases match TRBD1. Germline lookup yields CDR1 SEHNR and CDR2 FQNEAQ (reference sequence). The CDR3 covers 17 residues. Trimming cost V 1 base and J 7 bases; bases outside gene matches: 10. DNA for the CDR3: TGTGCCAGCAGCTTAGGTGGAACAGGGGCTCCGAATTCACCCCTCCACTTT. It codes for CASSLGGTGAPNSPLHF. Full variable domain (rest looked up from reference TRBV7-9 and TRBJ1-6): DTGVSQNPRHKITKRGQNVTFRCDPISEHNRLYWYRQTLGQGPEFLTYFQNEAQLEKSRLLSDRFSAERPKGSFSTLEIQRTEQGDSAMYLCASSLGGTGAPNSPLHFGNGTRLTVT.

The J gene is TRBJ1-6, the V gene TRBV6-5, with a weak D call TRBD1 (5 bases). The CDR3 consists of 15 residues. Germline V gene data show CDR1 as MNHEY and CDR2 as SVGAGI. Trimming cost V 4 bases and J 8 bases, with 15 bases left between them. The CDR3 DNA follows: TGTGCCAGCAGTTTACAGGTCCCTGGGGATTCACCCCTCCACTTT. Amino acids: CASSLQVPGDSPLHF.